This T cell receptor beta chain was identified during a study of cytomegalovirus exposure and HLA in healthy donors. Study results and limitations: Three chains linked to CMV were shown in vitro to be specific for CMV antigens.

Details on this clone: No antigen is known for it.

In germline, CDR1 is LGHNA, CDR2 YNFKEQ. The CDR3 covers 18 residues. The V and J ends lost 1 base and 5 bases respectively, with 21 bases between them. PCR was performed using 60 Vbeta and 13 Jbeta primers. Sequencing was performed with immunoSEQ multiplex PCR; in TCRdb, only in-frame clones are kept and a portion is missing. The sample holds around 150,000 clones, around 77% seen once. The receptor was derived from a man aged 25 to 40 in good health and CMV-seronegative. This rearrangement joins TRBV4-2 to TRBJ1-5, with D possibly being TRBD1 (5 bases). Sequencing input: PBMCs. CDR3 bases: TGTGCCAGCAGCCAAGTAAGTAATATGGGGACTATGCATCAGCCCCAGCATTTT. Translating it yields CASSQVSNMGTMHQPQHF.